A selection of T cell receptor beta chains follows, all from one sample in a study of blood T cell repertoires in COVID-19. The repertoire was sequenced with immunoSEQ multiplex PCR; TCRdb's copy has only in-frame clones and lacks some. Among some 250,000 clones listed, about nine tenths were seen once. The material sequenced was PBMCs or T cells enriched from blood (not recorded which). Receptor source: a young man who had recovered from COVID-19. Both conserved end residues are trimmed from each CDR3.

v_gene,j_gene,CDR3aa
TRBV7-2,TRBJ1-6,ASSLGDRSSYNSPLH
TRBV2,TRBJ1-3,ASRAGLSGNTIY
TRBV18,TRBJ1-2,ASSPRQGGGYGYT
TRBV27,TRBJ2-7,ASRVRVTGDSYEQY
TRBV19,TRBJ2-7,ASSARQGPLPYEQY
TRBV19,TRBJ2-3,ASTRAGPTDTQY
TRBV27,TRBJ2-3,ASSLGGGTDTQY
TRBV2,TRBJ2-1,ASSEWTPPGEF
TRBV3-1/TRBV3-2,TRBJ2-7,ASSQVWQGVSVLPREQY
TRBV19,TRBJ1-2,ASSTLMTVSNGYT
TRBV7-6,TRBJ2-7,ASSSGSGAGYEQY
TRBV7-3,TRBJ1-1,ASSLRGKNTEAF
TRBV11-2,TRBJ2-4,ASSSGTFERNIQY
TRBV19,TRBJ1-6,ASSDGSYNSPLH
TRBV6-5,TRBJ2-7,ASKVGLSYEQY
TRBV7-2,TRBJ2-5,ASSSSGFTSGIRETQY
TRBV4-1,TRBJ2-3,ASSLPTSGDTDTQY
TRBV6-5,TRBJ2-1,ASSSGLGNEQF
TRBV11-3,TRBJ2-7,ASSPRGDRDYEQY
TRBV24-1,TRBJ1-1,ATSDLPGGEAF
TRBV15,TRBJ1-1,ATSRDLSMNTEAF
TRBV19,TRBJ1-1,ASSGGSGGLNTEAF
TRBV11-3,TRBJ2-1,ASSLLSGGYNEQF
TRBV27,TRBJ1-6,ASRNQGTLFSLH
TRBV2,TRBJ1-2,ASTVETGANYGYT
TRBV5-6,TRBJ1-2,ASSWTGGRDYGYT
TRBV11-2,TRBJ2-1,ASSLELVVHEQF
TRBV4-1,TRBJ2-7,ASSREPGQNYEQY
TRBV2,TRBJ1-2,ASSWTGDGYGYT
TRBV6-2/TRBV6-3,TRBJ2-5,ASSWAGVGDQETQY
TRBV10-1,TRBJ2-7,ASSETIGAYEQY